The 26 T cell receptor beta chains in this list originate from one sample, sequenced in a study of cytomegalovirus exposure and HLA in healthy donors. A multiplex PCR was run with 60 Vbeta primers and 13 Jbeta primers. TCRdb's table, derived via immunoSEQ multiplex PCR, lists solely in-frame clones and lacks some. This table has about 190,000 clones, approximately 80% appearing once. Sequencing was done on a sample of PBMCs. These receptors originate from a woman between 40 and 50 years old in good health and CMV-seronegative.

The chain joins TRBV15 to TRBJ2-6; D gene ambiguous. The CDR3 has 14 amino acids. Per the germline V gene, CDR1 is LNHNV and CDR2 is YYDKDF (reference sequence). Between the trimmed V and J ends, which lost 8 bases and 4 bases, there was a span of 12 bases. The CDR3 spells CATLPGLGANVLTF. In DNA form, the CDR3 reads TGTGCCACCCTACCGGGTTTGGGGGCCAACGTCCTGACTTTC.

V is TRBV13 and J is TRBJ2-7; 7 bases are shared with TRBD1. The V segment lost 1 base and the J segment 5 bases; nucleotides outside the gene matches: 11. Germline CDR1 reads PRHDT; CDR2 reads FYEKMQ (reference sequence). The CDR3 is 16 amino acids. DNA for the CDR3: TGTGCCAGCAGCTTAGCTCACAGGGGTGGTGGTGACGAGCAGTACTTC. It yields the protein CASSLAHRGGGDEQYF.

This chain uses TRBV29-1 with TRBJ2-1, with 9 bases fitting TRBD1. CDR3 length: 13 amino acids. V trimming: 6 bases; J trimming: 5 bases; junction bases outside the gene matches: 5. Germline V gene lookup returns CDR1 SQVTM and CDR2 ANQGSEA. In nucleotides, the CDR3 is TGCAGCGTCCGGGACAGGGACCACAATGAGCAGTTCTTC. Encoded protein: CSVRDRDHNEQFF.

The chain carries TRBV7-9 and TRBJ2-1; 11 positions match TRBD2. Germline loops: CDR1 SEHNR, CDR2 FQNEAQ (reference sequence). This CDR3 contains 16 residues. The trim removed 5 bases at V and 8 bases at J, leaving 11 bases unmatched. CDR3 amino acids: CASSPRTSGLLDEQFF. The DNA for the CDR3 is TGTGCCAGCAGCCCACGGACTAGCGGGCTCCTGGATGAGCAGTTCTTC.

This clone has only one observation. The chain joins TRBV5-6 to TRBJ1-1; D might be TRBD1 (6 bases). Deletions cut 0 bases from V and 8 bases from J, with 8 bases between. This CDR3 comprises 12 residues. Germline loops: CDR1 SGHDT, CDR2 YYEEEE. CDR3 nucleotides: TGTGCCAGCAGCTTGGCGCAGGGGGAAGCTTTCTTT. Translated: CASSLAQGEAFF.

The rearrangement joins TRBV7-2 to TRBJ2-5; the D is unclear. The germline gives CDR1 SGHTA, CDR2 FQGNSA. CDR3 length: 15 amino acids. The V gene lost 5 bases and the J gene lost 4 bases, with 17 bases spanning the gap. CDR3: CASSPVRGIAETQYF. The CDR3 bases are TGTGCCAGCAGCCCGGTAAGAGGAATCGCAGAGACCCAGTACTTC.

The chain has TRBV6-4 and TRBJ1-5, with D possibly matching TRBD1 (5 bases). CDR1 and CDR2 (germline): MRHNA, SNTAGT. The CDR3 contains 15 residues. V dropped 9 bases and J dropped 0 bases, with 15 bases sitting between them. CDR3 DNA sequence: TGTGCCAGTAAACAGGCTCCCTATAGCAATCAGCCCCAGCATTTT. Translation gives CASKQAPYSNQPQHF.

The CDR3 sequence: CASSPGPGDTEAFF. The CDR3 nucleotides are TGTGCCAGCTCACCCGGGCCGGGGGACACTGAAGCTTTCTTT. The V gene is TRBV18, the J gene TRBJ1-1; TRBD1 might be the D (5 bases). CDR3 length: 14 residues. The ends were cut back, 3 bases at V and 3 bases at J, with 11 bases in the middle. Germline CDR1 reads KGHSH; CDR2 reads LQKENI.

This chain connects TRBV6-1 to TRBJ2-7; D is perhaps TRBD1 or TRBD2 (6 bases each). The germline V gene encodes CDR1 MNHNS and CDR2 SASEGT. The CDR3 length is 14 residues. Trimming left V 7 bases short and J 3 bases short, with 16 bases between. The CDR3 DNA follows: TGTGCCAGCACTGAGGGGGGAACTGACTACGAGCAGTACTTC. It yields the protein CASTEGGTDYEQYF.

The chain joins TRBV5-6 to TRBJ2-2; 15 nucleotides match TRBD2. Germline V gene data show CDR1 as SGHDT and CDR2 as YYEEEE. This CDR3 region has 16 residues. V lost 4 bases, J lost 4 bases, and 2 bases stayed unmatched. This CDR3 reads CASSRTSGRGTGELFF. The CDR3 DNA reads TGTGCCAGCAGCAGGACTAGCGGGAGGGGCACCGGGGAGCTGTTTTTT. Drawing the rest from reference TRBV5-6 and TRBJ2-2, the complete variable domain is DAGVTQSPTHLIKTRGQQVTLRCSPKSGHDTVSWYQQALGQGPQFIFQYYEEEERQRGNFPDRFSGHQFPNYSSELNVNALLLGDSALYLCASSRTSGRGTGELFFGEGSRLTVL.

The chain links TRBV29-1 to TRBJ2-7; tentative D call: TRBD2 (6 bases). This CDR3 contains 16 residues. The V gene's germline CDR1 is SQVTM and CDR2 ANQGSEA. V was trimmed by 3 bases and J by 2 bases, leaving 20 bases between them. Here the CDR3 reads CSVDGGTGRGTYEQYF. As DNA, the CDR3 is TGCAGCGTTGATGGCGGGACCGGACGGGGAACCTACGAGCAGTACTTC.

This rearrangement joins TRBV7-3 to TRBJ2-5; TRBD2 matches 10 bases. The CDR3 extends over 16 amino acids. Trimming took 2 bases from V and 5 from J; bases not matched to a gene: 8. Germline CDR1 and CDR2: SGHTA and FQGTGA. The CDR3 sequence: CASSLGLAGVGETQYF. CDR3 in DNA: TGTGCCAGCAGCTTAGGGCTAGCGGGAGTCGGGGAGACCCAGTACTTC.

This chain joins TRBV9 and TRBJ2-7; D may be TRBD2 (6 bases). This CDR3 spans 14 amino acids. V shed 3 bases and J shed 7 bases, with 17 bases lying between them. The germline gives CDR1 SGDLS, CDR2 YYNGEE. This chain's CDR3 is CASSAWTLGGEQYF. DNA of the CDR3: TGTGCCAGCAGCGCATGGACCCTCGGGGGAGAGCAGTACTTC.

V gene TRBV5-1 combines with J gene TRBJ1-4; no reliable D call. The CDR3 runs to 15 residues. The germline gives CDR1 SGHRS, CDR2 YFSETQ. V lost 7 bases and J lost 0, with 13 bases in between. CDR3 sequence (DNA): TGCGCCAGCGGTGAGCTAGGATCAACTAATGAAAAACTGTTTTTT. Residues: CASGELGSTNEKLFF. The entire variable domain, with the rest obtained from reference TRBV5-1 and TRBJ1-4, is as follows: KAGVTQTPRYLIKTRGQQVTLSCSPISGHRSVSWYQQTPGQGLQFLFEYFSETQRNKGNFPGRFSGRQFSNSRSEMNVSTLELGDSALYLCASGELGSTNEKLFFGSGTQLSVL.

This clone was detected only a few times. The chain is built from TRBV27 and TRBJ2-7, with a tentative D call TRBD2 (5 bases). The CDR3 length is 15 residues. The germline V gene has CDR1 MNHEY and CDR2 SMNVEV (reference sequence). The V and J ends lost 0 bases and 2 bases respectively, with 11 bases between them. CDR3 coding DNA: TGTGCCAGCAGTTTATCCCAAGGAGGACCCTACGAGCAGTACGTC. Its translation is CASSLSQGGPYEQYV.

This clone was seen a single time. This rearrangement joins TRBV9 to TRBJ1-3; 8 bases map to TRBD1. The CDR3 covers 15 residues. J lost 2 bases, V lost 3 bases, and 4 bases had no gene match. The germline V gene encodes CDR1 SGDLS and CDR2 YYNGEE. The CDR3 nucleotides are TGTGCCAGCAGCGCGGGACAGGCACCTGGAAACACCATATATTTT. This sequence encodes CASSAGQAPGNTIYF.

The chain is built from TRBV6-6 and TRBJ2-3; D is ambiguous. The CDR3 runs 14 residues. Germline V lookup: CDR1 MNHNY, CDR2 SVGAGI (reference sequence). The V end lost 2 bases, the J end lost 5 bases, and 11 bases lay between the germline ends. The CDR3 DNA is TGTGCCAGCAGTTACACACGGTCGGGAGATACGCAGTATTTT. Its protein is CASSYTRSGDTQYF.

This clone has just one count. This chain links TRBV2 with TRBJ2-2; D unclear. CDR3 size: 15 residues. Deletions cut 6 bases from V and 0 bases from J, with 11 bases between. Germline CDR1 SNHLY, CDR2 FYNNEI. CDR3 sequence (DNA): TGTGCCAGCAGCCGCTACGGTGCGAACACCGGGGAGCTGTTTTTT. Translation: CASSRYGANTGELFF. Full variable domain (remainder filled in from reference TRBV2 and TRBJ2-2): EPEVTQTPSHQVTQMGQEVILRCVPISNHLYFYWYRQILGQKVEFLVSFYNNEISEKSEIFDDQFSVERPDGSNFTLKIRSTKLEDSAMYFCASSRYGANTGELFFGEGSRLTVL.

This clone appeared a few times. CDR3 sequence (DNA): TGTGCCATCGGGCGCGCAGATACGCAGTATTTT. This translates into CAIGRADTQYF. The rearrangement uses TRBV10-3 and TRBJ2-3; no definite D call. The germline V and J ends were trimmed by 8 bases and 4 bases, with 7 bases remaining between them. CDR3 length: 11 residues. The germline gives CDR1 ENHRY, CDR2 SYGVKD.

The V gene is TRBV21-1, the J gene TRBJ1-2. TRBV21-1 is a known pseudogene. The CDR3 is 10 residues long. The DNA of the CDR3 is TGTGCCAGCAGCGTCCAACCTCGGTGCTTC. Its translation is CASSVQPRCF.

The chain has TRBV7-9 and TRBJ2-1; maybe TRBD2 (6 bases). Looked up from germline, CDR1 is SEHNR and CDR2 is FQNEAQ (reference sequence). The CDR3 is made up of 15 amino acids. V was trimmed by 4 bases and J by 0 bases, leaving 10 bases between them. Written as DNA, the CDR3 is TGTGCCAGCAGCTCCTTGCGGGACTCCTACAATGAGCAGTTCTTC. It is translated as CASSSLRDSYNEQFF.

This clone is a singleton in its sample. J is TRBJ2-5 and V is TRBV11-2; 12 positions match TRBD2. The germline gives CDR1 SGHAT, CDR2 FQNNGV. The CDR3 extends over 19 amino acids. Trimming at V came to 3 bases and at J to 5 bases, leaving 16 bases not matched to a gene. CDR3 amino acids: CASSLGDPTSGSRSETQYF. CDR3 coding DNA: TGTGCCAGCAGCTTGGGGGACCCGACTAGCGGGAGTCGGTCGGAGACCCAGTACTTC.

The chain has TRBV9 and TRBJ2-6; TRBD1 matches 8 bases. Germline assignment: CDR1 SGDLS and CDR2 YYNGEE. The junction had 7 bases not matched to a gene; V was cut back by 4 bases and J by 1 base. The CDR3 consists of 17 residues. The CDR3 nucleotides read TGTGCCAGCAGCTTGACAGGGGTTCTTTCTGGGGCCAACGTCCTGACTTTC. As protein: CASSLTGVLSGANVLTF. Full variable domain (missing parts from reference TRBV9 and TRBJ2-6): DSGVTQTPKHLITATGQRVTLRCSPRSGDLSVYWYQQSLDQGLQFLIQYYNGEERAKGNILERFSAQQFPDLHSELNLSSLELGDSALYFCASSLTGVLSGANVLTFGAGSRLTVL.

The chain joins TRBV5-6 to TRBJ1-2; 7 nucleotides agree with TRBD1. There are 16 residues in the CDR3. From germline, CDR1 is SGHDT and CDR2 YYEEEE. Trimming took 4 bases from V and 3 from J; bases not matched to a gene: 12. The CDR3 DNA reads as TGTGCCAGCAGCCCCTCATCCCTGGACAGGTACTATGGCTACACCTTC. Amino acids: CASSPSSLDRYYGYTF. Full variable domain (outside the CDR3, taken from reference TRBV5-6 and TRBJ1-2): DAGVTQSPTHLIKTRGQQVTLRCSPKSGHDTVSWYQQALGQGPQFIFQYYEEEERQRGNFPDRFSGHQFPNYSSELNVNALLLGDSALYLCASSPSSLDRYYGYTFGSGTRLTVV.

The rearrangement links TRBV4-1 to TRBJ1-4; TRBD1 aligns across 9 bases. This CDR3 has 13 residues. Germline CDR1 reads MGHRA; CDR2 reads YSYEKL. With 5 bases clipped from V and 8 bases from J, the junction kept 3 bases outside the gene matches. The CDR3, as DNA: TGCGCCAGCAGCGGGGACAGGGCAGAAAAACTGTTTTTT. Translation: CASSGDRAEKLFF.

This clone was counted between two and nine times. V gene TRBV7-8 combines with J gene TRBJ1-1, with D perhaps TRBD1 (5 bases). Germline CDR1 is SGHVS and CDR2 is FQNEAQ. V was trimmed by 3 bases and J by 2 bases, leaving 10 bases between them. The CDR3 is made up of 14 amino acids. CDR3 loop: CASSLGGSNTEAFF. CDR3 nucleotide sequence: TGTGCCAGCAGCTTGGGGGGTTCTAACACTGAAGCTTTCTTT.